One sample yielded the 32 T cell receptor beta chains listed below, sequenced in a study of cytomegalovirus exposure and HLA in healthy donors. PCR involved 60 Vbeta and 13 Jbeta primers. Repertoires were generated with immunoSEQ multiplex PCR, while TCRdb's copy carries only in-frame clones and drops some. The top ten clones hold approximately 2.9% of a sample with about 130,000 clones, 17% of them seen once. Sequencing was done on a sample of PBMCs. The receptor set was obtained from a female donor in good health and CMV-seropositive.

The chain combines TRBV27 with TRBJ2-2, with 8 bases that match TRBD1. J lost 9 bases, V lost 2 bases, and 8 bases had no gene match. Germline V CDR1 and CDR2: MNHEY, SMNVEV (reference sequence). The CDR3 spans 15 residues. Here the CDR3 DNA reads TGTGCCAGCAGTTTAGCAACAGGGGGTCGCCGGGAGCTGTTTTTT. The encoded protein is CASSLATGGRRELFF.

This clone was detected only a few times. The V and J genes are TRBV5-1 and TRBJ1-2, with 8 bases matching TRBD1. CDR3 length: 16 amino acids. CDR1 is SGHRS, CDR2 YFSETQ, per germline. V lost 5 bases to trimming and J lost 3 bases; unmatched junction nucleotides: 12. CDR3 sequence: CASSRDGDRTHYGYTF. CDR3 DNA sequence: TGCGCCAGCAGTAGGGATGGGGACAGGACCCACTATGGCTACACCTTC. The whole variable domain, filled in from reference TRBV5-1 and TRBJ1-2, reads KAGVTQTPRYLIKTRGQQVTLSCSPISGHRSVSWYQQTPGQGLQFLFEYFSETQRNKGNFPGRFSGRQFSNSRSEMNVSTLELGDSALYLCASSRDGDRTHYGYTFGSGTRLTVV.

Only a few counts were recorded for this clone. The chain employs TRBV14 and TRBJ2-7; 8 bases are a match to TRBD1. The germline V gene encodes CDR1 SGHDN and CDR2 FVKESK. The CDR3 sequence is 17 residues long. With 0 bases clipped from V and 6 bases from J, the junction kept 13 bases outside the gene matches. The CDR3 DNA reads TGTGCCAGCAGCCAAGATTTTCCGGGACAGGTTTTAGGCGAGCAGTACTTC. Residues: CASSQDFPGQVLGEQYF.

This clone was picked up a small number of times. Distinct nucleotide sequences in the sample also encode this CDR3. V gene TRBV29-1 combines with J gene TRBJ2-7, with D possibly TRBD1 on 6 matching bases. Germline loops: CDR1 SQVTM, CDR2 ANQGSEA. The CDR3 runs to 12 residues. Deletions cut 4 bases from V and 0 bases from J, with 7 bases between. The CDR3 is CSVAGDSYEQYF. The CDR3 bases are TGCAGCGTTGCAGGGGACTCCTACGAGCAGTACTTC.

The chain uses TRBV15 and TRBJ2-3; a weak D match, TRBD2 (6 bases). Germline CDR1 is LNHNV and CDR2 is YYDKDF (reference sequence). This CDR3 region has 14 residues. The germline V and J ends were trimmed by 4 bases and 6 bases, with 14 bases remaining between them. CDR3 nucleotide sequence: TGTGCCACCAGCACTCGCCCCCTAGCGGATACGCAGTATTTT. Translating it yields CATSTRPLADTQYF.

This clone has only a few counts. V and J are TRBV7-2 and TRBJ2-7; 8 positions agree with TRBD1. This CDR3 is 15 amino acids long. V lost 2 bases, J lost 5 bases, and 8 bases stayed unmatched. The germline V gene encodes CDR1 SGHTA and CDR2 FQGNSA. The CDR3 DNA reads TGTGCCAGCAGCTTAAAGGCCACAGGGGGTCACGAGCAGTACTTC. This codes for CASSLKATGGHEQYF.

The chain couples TRBV5-1 to TRBJ2-2; D is undetermined. CDR1 is SGHRS and CDR2 is YFSETQ in the germline V gene. This CDR3 comprises 15 residues. V was pared by 0 bases and J by 5 bases, with 11 bases between. CDR3 loop: CASSLAASLTGELFF. The CDR3 DNA reads as TGCGCCAGCAGCTTGGCAGCGAGTCTGACCGGGGAGCTGTTTTTT.

This clone was counted a few times. V is TRBV5-1 and J is TRBJ2-7, with 11 positions matching TRBD2. There are 16 residues in the CDR3. J was trimmed by 3 bases and V by 0 bases; bases with no gene match: 5. The germline CDR1 and CDR2 sequences are SGHRS and YFSETQ. CDR3 in DNA: TGCGCCAGCAGCTTGGGACTAGCGGGATCGAGCTACGAGCAGTACTTC. Translation: CASSLGLAGSSYEQYF. Complete variable domain (other parts from reference TRBV5-1 and TRBJ2-7): KAGVTQTPRYLIKTRGQQVTLSCSPISGHRSVSWYQQTPGQGLQFLFEYFSETQRNKGNFPGRFSGRQFSNSRSEMNVSTLELGDSALYLCASSLGLAGSSYEQYFGPGTRLTVT.

This chain links TRBV30 with TRBJ2-3; TRBD2 matches at 11 bases. CDR1 is GTSNPN, CDR2 SVGIG, per germline (reference sequence). The CDR3 loop spans 15 amino acids. The J segment lost 5 bases and the V segment lost 1 base, leaving 5 bases of the junction unmatched. Here the CDR3 reads CAWSALAGGQDTQYF. In nucleotides, the CDR3 is TGTGCCTGGAGTGCATTAGCGGGGGGGCAAGATACGCAGTATTTT.

The chain joins TRBV4-3 to TRBJ2-5; no firm D call. CDR1 is LGHNA and CDR2 is YSLEER in the germline V gene. The CDR3 covers 15 residues. Between the trimmed V and J ends, which lost 1 base and 5 bases, there was a span of 14 bases. CDR3 DNA: TGCGCCAGCAGCCAAGGAGTTAGCCCCACGGAGACCCAGTACTTC. It encodes CASSQGVSPTETQYF.

This chain connects TRBV5-8 to TRBJ2-7; D remains ambiguous. The CDR3 consists of 13 residues. The V gene's germline CDR1 is SGHTS and CDR2 YDEGEE. V lost 6 bases, J lost 4 bases, and 14 bases lay in between. For the CDR3, the DNA is TGTGCCAGCACCCCCGGAGCAAGTTACGAGCAGTACTTC. Its translation is CASTPGASYEQYF.

V usage is TRBV7-2 and J usage is TRBJ2-7; 10 bases match TRBD2. The CDR3 loop spans 15 amino acids. The J segment lost 3 bases and the V segment lost 5 bases, leaving 7 bases of the junction unmatched. CDR1 SGHTA and CDR2 FQGNSA come from the germline V gene. The CDR3 is CASSASGGAYYEQYF. CDR3 nucleotide sequence: TGTGCCAGCAGCGCTAGCGGGGGAGCTTACTACGAGCAGTACTTC.

The chain links TRBV5-6 to TRBJ1-1; TRBD1 matches at 9 bases. This CDR3 has 13 amino acids. Germline lookup yields CDR1 SGHDT and CDR2 YYEEEE. The V segment lost 5 bases and the J segment 5 bases; nucleotides outside the gene matches: 4. Here the CDR3 reads CASRQTGGTEAFF. The CDR3 bases are TGTGCCAGCAGACAGACAGGGGGTACTGAAGCTTTCTTT.

This rearrangement joins TRBV29-1 to TRBJ2-2, with D hard to call. Germline V gene sequence: CDR1 SQVTM, CDR2 ANQGSEA. The CDR3 covers 12 residues. The V gene lost 4 bases and the J gene lost 5 bases, with 8 bases spanning the gap. The CDR3 loop is CSVVPGTGELFF. The CDR3, as DNA: TGCAGCGTTGTCCCGGGTACCGGGGAGCTGTTTTTT.

This clone was found a few times. The chain couples TRBV5-1 to TRBJ1-1; 8 nucleotides match TRBD1. CDR1 and CDR2 (germline): SGHRS, YFSETQ. After removal of 4 bases from V and 4 bases from J, the junction contained 12 bases not matched to a gene. The CDR3 extends over 16 amino acids. CDR3 sequence: CASSAGTGFGVTEAFF. DNA of the CDR3: TGCGCCAGCAGCGCCGGGACAGGTTTCGGGGTCACTGAAGCTTTCTTT.

This clone was detected a few times. The chain combines TRBV30 with TRBJ1-2; D might be TRBD1 (6 bases). The CDR3 runs 13 residues. Trimming took off 0 bases at V and 10 bases at J, with 15 bases between the two ends. Germline V gene sequence: CDR1 GTSNPN, CDR2 SVGIG (reference sequence). CDR3 in amino acids: CAWSVGDNLYYTF. The CDR3 coding sequence is TGTGCCTGGAGTGTGGGGGACAACCTTTACTACACCTTC.

The table lists this clone with a few counts. This rearrangement joins TRBV9 to TRBJ2-5; D is ambiguous. The CDR3 is made up of 12 amino acids. Trimming stripped 2 bases from V and 6 bases from J, with 8 bases between. Germline V gives CDR1 SGDLS, CDR2 YYNGEE. The CDR3 spells CASSVDLQTQYF. CDR3 nucleotide sequence: TGTGCCAGCAGCGTCGACTTACAGACCCAGTACTTC.

This chain joins TRBV2 and TRBJ2-7, with 7 bases aligning to TRBD1. This CDR3 has 15 amino acids. The ends lost 4 bases at V and 1 base at J; junction bases unmatched: 7. Germline-derived CDR1 and CDR2 are SNHLY and FYNNEI. CDR3 DNA sequence: TGTGCCAGCAGTGTTGAAGGACAGGTTTCCTACGAGCAGTACTTC. Encoded protein: CASSVEGQVSYEQYF.

The V call is TRBV5-1, the J call TRBJ2-5; TRBD2 matches 12 bases. The J call could be wrong; TRBJ2-7 is a better fit for the DNA end. The germline gives CDR1 SGHRS, CDR2 YFSETQ. This CDR3 contains 15 residues. The DNA for the CDR3 is TGCGCCAGCAGCAAGACTAGCGGGAGTATCTACGAGCAGTACTTC. Its protein is CASSKTSGSIYEQYF.

A few counts support this clone. In DNA, the CDR3 is TGTGCCAGCAGTGAACGTTTACAGGCCGGTTTTATTGAGCAGTACTTC. Residues: CASSERLQAGFIEQYF. The chain recombines TRBV6-1 with TRBJ2-7; tentatively, D is TRBD1 (5 bases). V was trimmed by 2 bases and J by 7 bases, leaving 21 bases between them. CDR1 is MNHNS, CDR2 SASEGT, per germline. The CDR3 loop spans 16 amino acids.

This clone was seen a few times. The V and J genes are TRBV25-1 and TRBJ2-7, with 7 nucleotides matching TRBD2. CDR3 length equals 14 residues. The V and J ends lost 2 bases and 7 bases, in that order; junction bases with no gene match: 8. Germline lookup yields CDR1 MGHDK and CDR2 SYGVNS. The CDR3 DNA is TGTGCCAGCAGTGAACCCGGGGGGAGCTCGGAGCAGTACTTC. This sequence encodes CASSEPGGSSEQYF.

The chain couples TRBV5-1 to TRBJ1-3; D is uncertain. Deletions cut 0 bases from V and 1 base from J, with 8 bases between. Germline V gene lookup returns CDR1 SGHRS and CDR2 YFSETQ. The CDR3 spans 15 residues. The CDR3 DNA reads TGCGCCAGCAGCTTGGATAGTCAATCTGGAAACACCATATATTTT. Translating it yields CASSLDSQSGNTIYF. Drawing the rest from reference TRBV5-1 and TRBJ1-3, the complete variable domain is KAGVTQTPRYLIKTRGQQVTLSCSPISGHRSVSWYQQTPGQGLQFLFEYFSETQRNKGNFPGRFSGRQFSNSRSEMNVSTLELGDSALYLCASSLDSQSGNTIYFGEGSWLTVV.

The sample holds a few counts of this clone. The V gene is TRBV5-1, the J gene TRBJ1-2; D uncertain. Germline V gene data show CDR1 as SGHRS and CDR2 as YFSETQ. The CDR3 totals 13 residues. V was trimmed by 5 bases and J by 3 bases, leaving 11 bases between them. The CDR3 reads CASREGSDYGYTF. CDR3 nucleotide sequence: TGCGCCAGCAGGGAGGGTTCGGACTATGGCTACACCTTC. The complete variable domain, with remaining parts taken from reference TRBV5-1 and TRBJ1-2, reads KAGVTQTPRYLIKTRGQQVTLSCSPISGHRSVSWYQQTPGQGLQFLFEYFSETQRNKGNFPGRFSGRQFSNSRSEMNVSTLELGDSALYLCASREGSDYGYTFGSGTRLTVV.

The chain links TRBV19 to TRBJ1-2; TRBD1 matches 10 bases. V gave up 4 bases and J gave up 6 bases; unmatched junction bases: 8. The germline V gene encodes CDR1 LNHDA and CDR2 SQIVND (reference sequence). This CDR3 region has 15 residues. The CDR3 DNA follows: TGTGCCAGTAGTACCGGGACAGGGGTGTTGGATGGCTACACCTTC. It codes for CASSTGTGVLDGYTF.

This clone showed up just a few times. The chain couples TRBV19 to TRBJ2-2, with 8 bases that match TRBD1. The V segment lost 5 bases and the J segment 7 bases; nucleotides outside the gene matches: 12. CDR1 and CDR2 (germline): LNHDA, SQIVND (reference sequence). The CDR3 extends over 16 amino acids. The CDR3 region has the DNA TGTGCCAGTAGTCCCCGAGCAGGGGGCGCTGTCGGGGAGCTGTTTTTT. It yields the protein CASSPRAGGAVGELFF. Full variable domain (outside the CDR3, taken from reference TRBV19 and TRBJ2-2): DGGITQSPKYLFRKEGQNVTLSCEQNLNHDAMYWYRQDPGQGLRLIYYSQIVNDFQKGDIAEGYSVSREKKESFPLTVTSAQKNPTAFYLCASSPRAGGAVGELFFGEGSRLTVL.

This clone was found a few times. This CDR3 is CASSTGTSGLYSHNEQFF. In DNA form, the CDR3 reads TGTGCCAGCAGCACCGGGACTAGCGGGCTTTATTCCCACAATGAGCAGTTCTTC. The V gene is TRBV9, the J gene TRBJ2-1; 12 positions match TRBD2. Germline V lookup: CDR1 SGDLS, CDR2 YYNGEE. The CDR3 is made up of 18 amino acids. Unmatched junction bases numbered 13, after V lost 4 bases and J lost 5 bases.

This clone was picked up a small number of times. The chain links TRBV4-3 to TRBJ2-3; 12 bases fit TRBD2. With V trimmed by 0 bases and J by 4 bases, 5 bases remained unmatched. This CDR3 has 17 residues. Germline V gene data show CDR1 as LGHNA and CDR2 as YSLEER. CDR3 amino acids: CASSQDLAGGSADTQYF. Written as DNA, the CDR3 is TGCGCCAGCAGCCAAGATCTAGCGGGGGGGAGTGCAGATACGCAGTATTTT.

The chain has TRBV5-8 and TRBJ1-1; 12 bases align to TRBD1. The V segment lost 4 bases and the J segment 0 bases; nucleotides outside the gene matches: 10. The CDR3 is 18 residues long. Per the germline V gene, CDR1 is SGHTS and CDR2 is YDEGEE. The CDR3 region has the DNA TGTGCCAGCAGCGCAAGGGACAGGGGGCCCCGGATGAACACTGAAGCTTTCTTT. Translating gives CASSARDRGPRMNTEAFF.

This clone was counted only a few times. The chain has TRBV2 and TRBJ2-7, with 8 bases lining up with TRBD1. The junction had 5 bases not matched to a gene; V was cut back by 10 bases and J by 0 bases. Looked up from germline, CDR1 is SNHLY and CDR2 is FYNNEI. This CDR3 has 13 residues. The CDR3 nucleotides read TGTGCCAACAGACAGGGGTCCTCCTACGAGCAGTACTTC. The encoded protein is CANRQGSSYEQYF.

This clone has a handful of counts. The rearrangement links TRBV5-1 to TRBJ1-1; D not resolved. Trimming shortened V by 0 bases and J by 0 bases, and 6 bases separated the two germline ends. Per the germline V gene, CDR1 is SGHRS and CDR2 is YFSETQ. This CDR3 is built from 14 residues. The CDR3 sequence is CASSLDSMNTEAFF. CDR3 bases: TGCGCCAGCAGCTTGGACAGCATGAACACTGAAGCTTTCTTT.

V gene TRBV7-2 combines with J gene TRBJ1-5; 10 positions agree with TRBD1. With 4 bases clipped from V and 1 base from J, the junction kept 7 bases outside the gene matches. Germline V gives CDR1 SGHTA, CDR2 FQGNSA. The CDR3 spans 17 residues. Here the CDR3 DNA reads TGTGCCAGCAGCTCAGCCGAGGGACAGGGGAGCAATCAGCCCCAGCATTTT. Translated, it gives CASSSAEGQGSNQPQHF.

The table lists this clone with a few counts. The DNA of the CDR3 is TGTGCCAGCTCCCGACAGGGCAACACTGAAGCTTTCTTT. This encodes CASSRQGNTEAFF. The V gene is TRBV2, the J gene TRBJ1-1; 7 bases map to TRBD1. The trim removed 8 bases at V and 2 bases at J, leaving 5 bases unmatched. The CDR3 totals 13 residues. CDR1 is SNHLY and CDR2 is FYNNEI in the germline V gene.